The present TCR beta chain was sequenced within a study of OX40 agonist ivuxolimab in advanced cancers. For context, the study as a whole: Ivuxolimab was an agonistic, fully human IgG2 monoclonal antibody directed against OX40 (CD134), a costimulatory receptor. Intravenous ivuxolimab was administered to patients every 2 weeks at six dose levels: 0.01, 0.1, 0.3, 1.5, 3 and 10 mg/kg. Of the roughly 52 patients in dose escalation, about 20 had hepatocellular carcinoma, approximately 15 had melanoma, 9 had renal cell carcinoma and 9 had head and neck cancer. The dose-escalation cohort was over 70% male with a mean age of about 60 years, ranging from about 20 to 80. Patients were allowed to have had prior anti-PD-1, anti-PD-L1 or anti-CTLA-4 therapy, and around 41% of the dose-escalation patients had previously received checkpoint inhibitors. Partial responses occurred in three dose-escalation patients, of whom one had hepatocellular carcinoma and two had cutaneous melanoma. Peripheral TCRbeta sequencing aimed to test whether ivuxolimab altered TCR sequence diversity and caused clonal T-cell expansion. The paper reports the monotherapy dose-escalation portion (N of about 47 patients) of the phase I ivuxolimab trial. Paper-wide results and their limitations: In partial responders in the 0.1-3.0 mg/kg groups, normalized peripheral clonal expansion was found to be among the lowest, especially among CD8+ T cells. After ivuxolimab, more expanded clones were found on average in CD8+ T cells than in CD4+ T cells. Low levels of normalized T-cell clonal expansion were also shown by some nonresponding patients. At doses of 0.1 to 3.0 mg/kg, clonal expansion of both CD4+ and CD8+ blood T cells was observed from baseline to week 6. The antigen specificity of the peripheral T cells that underwent clonal expansion was not determined.

Genomic DNA was extracted from sorted cells for sequencing of the TCRbeta CDR3 region. The immunoSEQ Assay was used to sequence the TCRbeta CDR3 regions. Here the immuneACCESS table is served through TCRdb, limited to in-frame sequences with V and J called. Missing clones are a known gap in these copies; in checked studies unresolved V genes cover under half, and the rest lacks a known reason. In all, the sample holds about 19,000 clones, and more than 60% of those were seen once. 33% of the sample rests with the top ten. Trimming leaves V shorter by 4 bases and J shorter by 5 bases, with the junction holding 5 bases beyond the gene matches. Inclusive of the bounding cysteine and phenylalanine, the CDR3 is 13 residues long. Only CDR3 DNA remains: 39 bases, in frame from the first base. Looking up the germline V gene (reference sequence) yields CDR1 MNHEY and CDR2 SMNVEV. This clone appeared once. Which antigen it targets is not known. No base quality values were provided; no much bigger clone lies one nucleotide off.

Patients with a history of autoimmune disease or receiving systemic immunosuppression were excluded from the trial. Peripheral blood for TCR sequencing was collected from all dose cohorts at baseline, on cycle 4 day 1, and on cycle 7 day 1. Samples were obtained from an open-label, multicenter, first-in-human phase I dose-escalation trial of ivuxolimab. The trial enrolled adults with locally advanced or metastatic head and neck squamous cell, hepatocellular, melanoma or renal cell carcinoma. Before TCR sequencing, CD4+ T cells and CD8+ T cells were sorted from peripheral blood as separate populations.

Sequenced here: CD4+ or CD8+ T cells sorted from blood, sampled in a trial of the OX40 agonist ivuxolimab. This chain is built from TRBV27 and TRBJ2-7; TRBD1 aligns with 7 central bases. This TCR came from an adult with an advanced solid tumor such as melanoma, head and neck, liver or kidney cancer. The sequence in DNA is TGTGCCAGCAGTTCACAGGGGCCCCACGAGCAGTACTTC. The encoded protein is CASSSQGPHEQYF.